This T cell receptor beta chain was recovered during a study of blood T cells in healthy people across ages. Alongside a J-beta primer mix, a sample-barcoded 5' primer served in a second PCR lasting about 7 to 11 cycles. MiXCR, run by TCRdb on the 5' RACE reads, gives a single entry per CDR3 protein. The table has about 1.1 million distinct CDR3 sequences, 35% to 40% seen once. Germline assignment: CDR1 MGHRA and CDR2 YSYEKL. V was clipped by 4 bases and J by 5 bases; unmatched bases: 14. The CDR3 is 18 amino acids. The sequence came from a man younger than 30 in good health. This rearrangement joins TRBV4-1 to TRBJ2-1; the match to TRBD2 covers 10 bases. Source material: blood. DNA of the CDR3: TGCGCCAGCAGCCCCTGGGACACTTTAGCGGGGGGTGACAATGAGCAGTTCTTC. Its translation: CASSPWDTLAGGDNEQFF.